Listed below are T cell receptor beta chains from one sample, sequenced in a study of OX40 agonist ivuxolimab in advanced cancers. Profiling relied on immunoSEQ multiplex PCR, and the TCRdb table lists in-frame clones only, not all of them. There are 45,000 to 60,000 clones in the sample; roughly 91% occur only once, and approximately 25% lies in the top ten. Sequenced here: CD4+ or CD8+ T cells sorted from blood, sampled in a trial of the OX40 agonist ivuxolimab. These receptors originate from an adult with an advanced solid tumor such as melanoma, head and neck, liver or kidney cancer. Each CDR3 is given with its conserved first and last residue. D genes are given only for firm matches. Not all rows give a size; the values are once, few, many and, for expanded clones, a class.

d_call clone_size j_call v_call cdr3_aa cdr3_nt
NA NA TRBJ2-7 TRBV5-1 CASSLDGLTYEQYF TGCGCCAGCAGCCTGGACGGGTTAACCTACGAGCAGTACTTC
NA NA TRBJ2-2 TRBV15 CATSRDRTREAATGELFF TGTGCCACCAGCAGAGATCGAACTAGAGAGGCCGCTACCGGGGAGCTGTTTTTT
NA once TRBJ2-2 TRBV6-5 CASSYAGGELFF TGTGCCAGCAGTTACGCGGGAGGGGAGCTGTTTTTT
TRBD1 NA TRBJ2-5 TRBV28 CASRSLSGRGPQETQYF TGTGCCAGTAGAAGCTTAAGCGGCAGGGGGCCCCAAGAGACCCAGTACTTC
NA few TRBJ2-2 TRBV6-4 CASSNQGSTGELFF TGTGCCAGCAGTAACCAGGGGTCTACCGGGGAGCTGTTTTTT
NA NA TRBJ1-2 TRBV9 CASSGDNAFNYGYTF TGTGCCAGCAGCGGCGACAACGCATTTAACTATGGCTACACCTTC
TRBD2 NA TRBJ2-7 TRBV4-3 CASSQERLAGVFEQYF TGCGCCAGCAGCCAGGAAAGACTAGCGGGAGTATTCGAGCAGTACTTC
TRBD2 NA TRBJ2-7 TRBV27 CASSLGGRREQYF TGTGCCAGCAGTCTTGGCGGGAGACGCGAGCAGTACTTC
TRBD1 NA TRBJ2-2 TRBV5-4 CASISWDRVNTGELFF TGTGCCAGCATCAGCTGGGACAGGGTGAACACCGGGGAGCTGTTTTTT
TRBD1 NA TRBJ2-5 TRBV5-6 CASSLGDRAGETQYF TGTGCCAGCAGCTTGGGGGACAGGGCTGGGGAGACCCAGTACTTC
NA NA TRBJ2-1 TRBV9 CASSSYRGEQFF TGTGCCAGCAGCTCTTACCGGGGTGAGCAGTTCTTC
TRBD1 NA TRBJ2-3 TRBV27 CASSLPGGNTQYF TGTGCCAGCAGTTTGCCAGGGGGCAATACGCAGTATTTT
TRBD1 once TRBJ2-1 TRBV27 CASRDGTGGNEQFF TGTGCCAGCAGGGATGGGACAGGGGGCAATGAGCAGTTCTTC
NA NA TRBJ1-5 TRBV27 CASSFKGSKNQPQHF TGTGCCAGCAGTTTTAAGGGCAGCAAAAATCAGCCCCAGCATTTT
TRBD1 NA TRBJ1-4 TRBV9 CASSAGGRGNEKLFF TGTGCCAGCAGCGCTGGGGGCAGGGGGAATGAAAAACTGTTTTTT
NA NA TRBJ2-1 TRBV7-9 CASSLLTGPQGRQFF TGTGCCAGCAGCCTCCTGACAGGACCCCAGGGACGGCAGTTCTTC
NA NA TRBJ2-2 TRBV6-1 CASNHNTGELFF TGTGCCAGCAATCATAACACCGGGGAGCTGTTTTTT
NA NA TRBJ1-2 TRBV6-5 CASSYGSGEGYTF TGTGCCAGCAGTTACGGCTCAGGGGAAGGCTACACCTTC
NA NA TRBJ2-1 TRBV11-2 CASSLDFNEQFF TGTGCCAGCAGCTTAGACTTCAATGAGCAGTTCTTC
NA NA TRBJ1-2 TRBV9 CASSHTRGANYGYTF TGTGCCAGCAGTCACACCCGGGGGGCCAACTATGGCTACACCTTC
TRBD2 NA TRBJ2-7 TRBV6-6 CASGGGEQYF TGTGCCAGCGGGGGGGGAGAGCAGTACTTC
NA NA TRBJ2-4 TRBV7-3 CASSLNGEGGPAKNIQYF TGTGCCAGCAGCTTAAACGGCGAAGGGGGACCGGCCAAAAACATTCAGTACTTC
NA NA TRBJ2-1 TRBV9 CASSETLGESLSSYNEQFF TGTGCCAGCAGCGAGACATTGGGGGAATCCCTGAGCTCCTACAATGAGCAGTTCTTC
TRBD2 NA TRBJ2-3 TRBV28 CASSLVALSGRAADTQYF TGTGCCAGCAGTTTAGTCGCCTTAAGCGGGAGGGCCGCGGATACGCAGTATTTT
NA NA TRBJ2-1 TRBV19 CASTPTDLAYNEQFF TGTGCCAGTACCCCCACGGACTTAGCGTACAATGAGCAGTTCTTC
NA NA TRBJ2-3 TRBV7-9 CASSSPGLLTDTQYF TGTGCCAGCAGCAGCCCGGGACTCCTCACAGATACGCAGTATTTT
TRBD1 NA TRBJ2-2 TRBV29-1 CSVLGQSGELFF TGCAGCGTATTGGGACAGTCCGGGGAGCTGTTTTTT
NA NA TRBJ1-4 TRBV6-1 CASSEEVSTNEKLFF TGTGCCAGCAGTGAAGAGGTTTCAACTAATGAAAAACTGTTTTTT
NA medium-sized TRBJ2-3 TRBV28 CASSALTQYF TGTGCCAGCAGTGCCCTGACGCAGTATTTT
NA NA TRBJ2-1 TRBV30 CAWNYGGLDEQFF TGTGCCTGGAACTACGGAGGGTTAGATGAGCAGTTCTTC
TRBD2 NA TRBJ2-1 TRBV7-9 CASSFSGYNKNNEQFF TGTGCCAGCAGCTTTAGCGGGTATAATAAAAACAATGAGCAGTTCTTC
NA NA TRBJ2-7 TRBV19 CASSMTGSGVYEQYF TGTGCCAGTAGTATGACTGGGTCAGGTGTCTACGAGCAGTACTTC
NA NA TRBJ2-7 TRBV27 CASSFGGEHSYEQYF TGTGCCAGCAGTTTTGGGGGAGAACACTCCTACGAGCAGTACTTC
NA NA TRBJ1-2 TRBV28 CASSLFLVTDYGYTF TGTGCCAGCAGTTTATTTCTAGTAACAGACTATGGCTACACCTTC
TRBD2 NA TRBJ2-7 TRBV6-5 CASSSRATSDYYEQYF TGTGCCAGCAGTTCAAGAGCGACTAGCGACTACTACGAGCAGTACTTC
TRBD2 NA TRBJ2-7 TRBV4-3 CASSQEETSGRASYEQYF TGCGCCAGCAGCCAAGAAGAGACTAGCGGGAGGGCATCCTACGAGCAGTACTTC
NA NA TRBJ2-1 TRBV10-2 CASSGRDHYNEQFF TGCGCCAGCAGTGGGCGGGACCACTACAATGAGCAGTTCTTC
TRBD1 NA TRBJ1-1 TRBV7-6 CASSARDRGSLVNTEAFF TGTGCCAGCAGCGCAAGAGACAGGGGGAGCCTCGTGAACACTGAAGCTTTCTTT
TRBD1 NA TRBJ1-2 TRBV5-5 CASSSGEDRAYGYTF TGTGCCAGCAGCTCAGGGGAGGACAGGGCCTATGGCTACACCTTC
NA NA TRBJ2-1 TRBV7-3 CASSPSLSSYNEQFF TGTGCCAGCAGCCCTAGCCTGAGCTCCTACAATGAGCAGTTCTTC
TRBD1 NA TRBJ2-1 TRBV28 CASSSRGLDNEQFF TGTGCCAGCAGTTCCAGGGGGCTGGACAATGAGCAGTTCTTC